The source of this T cell receptor (beta chain) is a study of blood T cells in healthy people across ages. Study observations and caveats: Relative to aged donors, long-lived donors carried more naive CD4+ cells and displayed higher diversity.

Only a few counts were recorded for this clonotype. The antigen is unknown. The CDR3 totals 11 residues. The authors ran a second PCR of about 6 to 11 cycles using a sample-barcoded 5' primer and a J-beta primer mix. At least 2.5 million CDR3-containing paired-end reads were obtained per sample. TCRdb independently ran MiXCR on the 5' RACE reads; one entry per CDR3 protein. The sample includes 1.4 million to 1.5 million distinct CDR3 sequences, 40% to 50% of them seen just once. Samples each yielded at least 6 micrograms of total RNA. The chain carries TRBV21-1 and TRBJ1-4. TRBV21-1 is recorded as a pseudogene. The source material was blood. The sequence derives from a young woman in good health. CDR3 sequence (DNA): TGTGCCAGCTGGACCCATGAAAAACTGTTTTTT. It translates to CASWTHEKLFF.